This T cell receptor beta chain originates from a study of blood T cell repertoires in COVID-19. Background on the study: In each case, the material was cDNA or gDNA derived from T cells, B-cell-depleted T cells, or PBMCs.

Participants were placed into cohorts based on the clinical history they reported. Symptom resolution, clearance, or two negative PCRs marked donors in Cohort 3 as recovered. This CDR3 has 18 amino acids. Germline lookup yields CDR1 ENHRY and CDR2 SYGVKD. V was clipped by 5 bases and J by 4 bases; unmatched bases: 13. Original data processing: Amplification of reference gene primers was used by the study to estimate nucleated cell counts. Some clones are missing from TCRdb's copy, which holds only in-frame ones; the method was immunoSEQ multiplex PCR. The D gene and trimming were derived from the DNA, and the V and J assignments and clone size from that table. This sample has some 310,000 clones, with roughly 90% found just once.

Sequencing input: PBMCs or T cells enriched from blood (not recorded which). The clonotype was recovered from a woman in her thirties who had recovered from COVID-19. This sequence joins TRBV10-3 and TRBJ2-1; 11 bases line up with TRBD2. As DNA, the CDR3 is TGTGCCATCAGTTGGGTAGCGGGAGGGCCTGGTAGGTACAATGAGCAGTTCTTC. This codes for CAISWVAGGPGRYNEQFF.